Shown below are 3 T cell receptor beta chains from a single sample sequenced in a study of blood T cell repertoires in COVID-19. Libraries were prepared by immunoSEQ multiplex PCR; TCRdb keeps only in-frame clonotypes and omits some of them. The table includes 190,000 or so clones, approximately 87% detected once. Sequencing was carried out using peripheral blood. These receptors came from a woman between 18 and 29 years old who had recovered from COVID-19.

This clone was detected a few times. The rearrangement joins TRBV6-5 to TRBJ1-4, with TRBD1 matching over 9 bases. The J segment lost 8 bases and the V segment lost 6 bases, leaving 10 bases of the junction unmatched. Germline CDR1 and CDR2: MNHEY and SVGAGI. CDR3 length: 15 residues. CDR3 in DNA: TGTGCCAGCAGGAGAGACGGACAGGGGCGCGAAAAACTGTTTTTT. It translates to CASRRDGQGREKLFF.

This clone came up once. V usage is TRBV30 and J usage is TRBJ1-1; 7 bases are a match to TRBD1. J gave up 0 bases and V 8 bases, and 6 bases lay outside the gene matches. Germline CDR1 is GTSNPN and CDR2 is SVGIG (reference sequence). The CDR3 is 13 amino acids. CDR3 bases: TGTGCCGGGAAACAGGGGTTGAACACTGAAGCTTTCTTT. This encodes CAGKQGLNTEAFF.

J is TRBJ2-3 and V is TRBV19; TRBD2 agrees at 8 bases. V lost 5 bases to trimming and J lost 4 bases; unmatched junction nucleotides: 5. In germline, CDR1 is LNHDA, CDR2 SQIVND (reference sequence). This CDR3 region has 14 residues. The CDR3 DNA reads as TGTGCCAGTAGTCCCTTAGCGGGACCAGATACGCAGTATTTT. Protein: CASSPLAGPDTQYF. Based on the CDR3 plus reference TRBV19 and TRBJ2-3, the full variable domain is DGGITQSPKYLFRKEGQNVTLSCEQNLNHDAMYWYRQDPGQGLRLIYYSQIVNDFQKGDIAEGYSVSREKKESFPLTVTSAQKNPTAFYLCASSPLAGPDTQYFGPGTRLTVL.